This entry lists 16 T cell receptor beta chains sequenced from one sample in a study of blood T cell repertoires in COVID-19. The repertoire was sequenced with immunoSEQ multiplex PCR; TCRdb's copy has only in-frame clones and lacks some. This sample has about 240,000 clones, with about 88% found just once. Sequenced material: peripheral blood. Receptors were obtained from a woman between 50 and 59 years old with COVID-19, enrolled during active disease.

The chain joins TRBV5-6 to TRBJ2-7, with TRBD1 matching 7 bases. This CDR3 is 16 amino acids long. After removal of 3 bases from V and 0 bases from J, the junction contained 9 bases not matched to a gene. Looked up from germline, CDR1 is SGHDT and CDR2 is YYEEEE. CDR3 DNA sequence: TGTGCCAGCAGCTCGAATACCCGACAGGGCTCCTACGAGCAGTACTTC. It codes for CASSSNTRQGSYEQYF.

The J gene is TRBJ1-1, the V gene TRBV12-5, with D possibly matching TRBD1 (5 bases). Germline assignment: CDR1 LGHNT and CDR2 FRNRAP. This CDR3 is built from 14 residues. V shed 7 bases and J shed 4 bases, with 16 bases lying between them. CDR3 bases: TGTGCTAGTGCCCTGGGGGGGTTTGGCACTGAAGCTTTCTTT. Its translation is CASALGGFGTEAFF.

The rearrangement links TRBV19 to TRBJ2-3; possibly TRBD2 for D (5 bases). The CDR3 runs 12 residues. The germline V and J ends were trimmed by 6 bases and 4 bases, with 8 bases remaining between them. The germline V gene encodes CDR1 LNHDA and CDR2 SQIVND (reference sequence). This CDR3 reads CASSYGADTQYF. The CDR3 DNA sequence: TGTGCCAGTAGCTACGGGGCAGATACGCAGTATTTT.

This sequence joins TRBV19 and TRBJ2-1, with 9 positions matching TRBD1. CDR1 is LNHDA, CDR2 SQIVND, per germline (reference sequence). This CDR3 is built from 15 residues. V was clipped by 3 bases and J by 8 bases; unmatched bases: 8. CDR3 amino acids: CASSIMGTGLDEQFF. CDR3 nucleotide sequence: TGTGCCAGTAGTATTATGGGGACAGGGCTGGATGAGCAGTTCTTC.

CDR3 sequence reads: CASSSDGTDRGHGYTF. The CDR3 DNA is TGTGCCAGCAGCTCGGACGGGACCGACAGGGGGCACGGCTACACCTTC. The chain has TRBV7-9 and TRBJ1-2; TRBD1 agrees at 10 bases. Germline V lookup: CDR1 SEHNR, CDR2 FQNEAQ (reference sequence). The CDR3 totals 16 residues. V shed 4 bases, J shed 8 bases, and the junction held 13 bases outside the gene matches.

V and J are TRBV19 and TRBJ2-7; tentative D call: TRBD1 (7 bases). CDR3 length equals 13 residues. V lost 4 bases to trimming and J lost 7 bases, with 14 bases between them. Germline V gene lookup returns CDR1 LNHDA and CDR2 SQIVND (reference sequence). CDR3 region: CASSKQGSGEQYV. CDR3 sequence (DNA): TGTGCCAGTAGTAAACAGGGGAGCGGGGAGCAGTACGTC.

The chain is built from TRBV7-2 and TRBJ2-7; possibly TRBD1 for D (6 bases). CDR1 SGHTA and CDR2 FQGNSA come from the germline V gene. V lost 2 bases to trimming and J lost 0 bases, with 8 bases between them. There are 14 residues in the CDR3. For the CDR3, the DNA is TGTGCCAGCAGCTTACAGGGGAGCTCCTACGAGCAGTACTTC. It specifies CASSLQGSSYEQYF.

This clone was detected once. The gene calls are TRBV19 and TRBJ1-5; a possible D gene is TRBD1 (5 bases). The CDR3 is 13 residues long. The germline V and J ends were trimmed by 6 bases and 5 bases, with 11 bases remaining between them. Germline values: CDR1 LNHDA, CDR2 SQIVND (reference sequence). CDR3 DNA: TGTGCCAGTAGCAGGGTAGGGGATCAGCCCCAGCATTTT. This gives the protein CASSRVGDQPQHF.

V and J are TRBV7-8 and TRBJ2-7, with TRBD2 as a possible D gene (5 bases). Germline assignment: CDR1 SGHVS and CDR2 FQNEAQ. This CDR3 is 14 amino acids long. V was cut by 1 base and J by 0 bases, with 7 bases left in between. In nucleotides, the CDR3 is TGTGCCAGCAGCTTAGATGGGAGCTCCTACGAGCAGTACTTC. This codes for CASSLDGSSYEQYF.

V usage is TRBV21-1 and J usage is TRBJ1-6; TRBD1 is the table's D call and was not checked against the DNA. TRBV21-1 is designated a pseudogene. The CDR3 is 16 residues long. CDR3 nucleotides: TGTGCCAGCAGCAAAGGGGGTCAGGGGGCGAATTCACCCCTCCACTTT. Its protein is CASSKGGQGANSPLHF.

The CDR3 DNA sequence: TGCGCCAGCAGGGCCGGACTAGCTAGCACAGATACGCAGTATTTT. Translated: CASRAGLASTDTQYF. The genes are TRBV5-1 and TRBJ2-3, with 8 bases identical to TRBD2. CDR1 and CDR2 from the germline V gene are SGHRS and YFSETQ. The CDR3 is 15 amino acids. Unmatched junction bases numbered 5, after V lost 5 bases and J lost 0 bases. Using reference TRBV5-1 and TRBJ2-3 for the parts outside the CDR3, the full variable domain is KAGVTQTPRYLIKTRGQQVTLSCSPISGHRSVSWYQQTPGQGLQFLFEYFSETQRNKGNFPGRFSGRQFSNSRSEMNVSTLELGDSALYLCASRAGLASTDTQYFGPGTRLTVL.

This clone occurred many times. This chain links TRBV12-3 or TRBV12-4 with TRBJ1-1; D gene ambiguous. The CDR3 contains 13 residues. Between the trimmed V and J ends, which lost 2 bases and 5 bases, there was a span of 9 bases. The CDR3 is CASSLSGKTEAFF. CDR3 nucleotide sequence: TGTGCCAGCAGTTTATCGGGTAAGACTGAAGCTTTCTTT.

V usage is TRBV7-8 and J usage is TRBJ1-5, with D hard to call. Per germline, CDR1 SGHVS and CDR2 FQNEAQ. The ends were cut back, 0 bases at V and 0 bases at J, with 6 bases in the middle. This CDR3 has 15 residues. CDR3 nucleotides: TGTGCCAGCAGCTTAGCGCGTAATAGCAATCAGCCCCAGCATTTT. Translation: CASSLARNSNQPQHF.

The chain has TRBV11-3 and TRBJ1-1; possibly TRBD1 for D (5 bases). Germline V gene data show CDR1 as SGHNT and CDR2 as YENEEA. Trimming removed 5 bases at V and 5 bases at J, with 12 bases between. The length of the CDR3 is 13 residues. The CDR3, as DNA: TGTGCCAGCAGCCGAGCGGGGACTACTGAAGCTTTCTTT. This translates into CASSRAGTTEAFF.

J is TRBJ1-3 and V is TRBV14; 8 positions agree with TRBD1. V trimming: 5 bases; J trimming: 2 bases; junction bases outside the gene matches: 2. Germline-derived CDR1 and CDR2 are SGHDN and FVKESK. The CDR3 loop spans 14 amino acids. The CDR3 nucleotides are TGTGCCAGCAGCAGACAGGGGACTGGAAACACCATATATTTT. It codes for CASSRQGTGNTIYF.

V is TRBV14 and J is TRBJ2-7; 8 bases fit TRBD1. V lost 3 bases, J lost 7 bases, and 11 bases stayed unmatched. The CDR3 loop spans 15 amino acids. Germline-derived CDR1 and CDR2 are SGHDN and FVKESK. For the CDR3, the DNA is TGTGCCAGCAGCCACAAACCCCAGGGGGCTGAAGAGCAGTACGTC. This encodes CASSHKPQGAEEQYV.